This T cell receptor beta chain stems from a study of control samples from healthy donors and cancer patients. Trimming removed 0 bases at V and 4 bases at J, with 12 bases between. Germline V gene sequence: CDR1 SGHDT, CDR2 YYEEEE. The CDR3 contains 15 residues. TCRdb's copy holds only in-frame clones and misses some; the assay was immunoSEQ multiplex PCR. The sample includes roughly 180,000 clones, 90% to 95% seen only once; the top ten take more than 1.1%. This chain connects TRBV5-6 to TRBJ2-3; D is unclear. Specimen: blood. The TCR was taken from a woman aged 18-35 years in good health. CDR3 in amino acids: CASSLVSSAADTQYF. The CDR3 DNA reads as TGTGCCAGCAGCTTGGTGTCTTCGGCAGCAGATACGCAGTATTTT.